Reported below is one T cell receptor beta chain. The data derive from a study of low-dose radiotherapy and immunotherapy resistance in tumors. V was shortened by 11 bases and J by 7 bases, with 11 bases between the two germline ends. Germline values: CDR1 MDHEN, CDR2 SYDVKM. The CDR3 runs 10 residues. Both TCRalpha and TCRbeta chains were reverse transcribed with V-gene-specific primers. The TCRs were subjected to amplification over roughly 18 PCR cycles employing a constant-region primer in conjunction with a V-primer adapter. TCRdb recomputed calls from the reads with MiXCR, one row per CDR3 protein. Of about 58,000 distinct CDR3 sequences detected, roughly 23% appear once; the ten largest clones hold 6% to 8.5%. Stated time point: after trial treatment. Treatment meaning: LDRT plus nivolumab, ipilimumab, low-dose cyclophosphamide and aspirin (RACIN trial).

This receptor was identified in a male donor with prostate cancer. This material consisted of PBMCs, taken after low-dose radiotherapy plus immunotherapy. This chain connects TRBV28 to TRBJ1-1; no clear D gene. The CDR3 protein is CAPRGFEAFF. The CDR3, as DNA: TGTGCCCCCAGAGGGTTTGAAGCTTTCTTT.